Listed here is a single T cell receptor beta chain. Its antigen remains unknown. Every molecule of TCR cDNA had its own unique molecular identifier. MiXCR, applied by TCRdb to the 5' RACE reads, yields one record per CDR3 protein. The table shows about 82,000 distinct CDR3 sequences, with 10% to 15% occurring only once. V lost 0 bases to trimming and J lost 9 bases; unmatched junction nucleotides: 7. Germline V gives CDR1 SGDLS, CDR2 YYNGEE. This CDR3 is 15 amino acids long. This record belongs to a study of spatial heterogeneity in lung cancer. The time point: sample taken at primary tumor resection. Whole RNA, isolated from tumor, nontumor lung or frozen PBMC, was sequenced without prior sorting. The donor group consisted of around 66 patients who had untreated, early-stage non-small cell lung cancer. The study's findings and limits: Tumor TCRs that were ubiquitous and expanded showed up in blood more at resection than follow-up.

The chain links TRBV9 to TRBJ2-1; 9 bases align to TRBD1. The specimen comprised PBMCs, sampled at surgery. The source is a male donor with early-stage non-small cell lung cancer. This CDR3 is CASSVAGTGKGEQFF. CDR3 bases: TGTGCCAGCAGCGTAGCGGGGACAGGGAAAGGTGAGCAGTTCTTC.